The present entry profiles one T cell receptor beta chain with its context. The antigen is not known. V was pared by 0 bases and J by 6 bases, with 9 bases between. CDR1 is MNHEY, CDR2 SVGEGT, per germline. This CDR3 contains 13 residues. A second roughly 6 to 11 cycle PCR used barcoded and J-beta primers. Each of the cDNA molecules was tagged by a template-switch adaptor with 12 random nucleotides. A minimum of 2.5 million CDR3-containing paired-end reads was obtained for each sample. TCRdb recomputed calls from the 5' RACE reads with MiXCR, one row per CDR3 protein. The sample lists some 1.4 million distinct CDR3 sequences, 42% seen once, with 7% to 9.5% in the top ten. The data stem from a study of blood T cells in healthy people across ages. Whole-study results and caveats: Roughly linear age-related decline in beta diversity appeared, significant by age about 40.

Russia was home to the donors, healthy Caucasian individuals aged roughly 6 to 100. The sequenced sample consisted of blood. The J gene is TRBJ2-7, the V gene TRBV6-2 or TRBV6-3; no definite D call. The receptor comes from a woman between 18 and 30 years old in good health. CDR3 DNA sequence: TGTGCCAGCAGTTACTCGAAATCTTGCGAGCAGTACTTC. Translating gives CASSYSKSCEQYF.